The present T cell receptor (beta chain) was sequenced within a study of cytomegalovirus exposure and HLA in healthy donors (TCRdb year 2017). As for the study more broadly: An earlier analysis of some 600 of the donors reported 276 Gb of sequence data and around 110 million unique TCR beta sequences obtained from about 180 million T cells. To predict cytomegalovirus infection status, the study brought together high-throughput TCR immunosequencing, statistical association of individual TCRs with disease status, and machine learning. The study aimed to test whether cataloging public T cell receptors could reveal signatures of past pathogen exposure. HLA typing covered class I and class II loci at four-digit resolution. The T cell repertoires of under 750 subjects were profiled by immunosequencing and related to cytomegalovirus serostatus. A separate validation cohort of over 95 different subjects was used in addition to the roughly 620-subject first cohort. In the later analysis, no new phenotypic data were used to find candidate immune exposures; instead, reliance was placed on TCR beta sequences and their occurrence across donors. A later genetic analysis used genome-wide SNP genotypes for 398 of the 666 donors, treating that subset as a discovery cohort. Alongside the repertoire data, information on donor age, sex, ethnicity and CMV serostatus was compiled. Roughly 300 gigabases of sequencing data and around 90 million unique TCR sequences made up an early release that covered approximately 650 HLA-typed donors. An earlier analysis of fewer than 750 of the donors used high-throughput TCR beta sequencing to judge whether each TCR beta V gene segment behaved as functional or pseudogenic. All discovery cohort repertoires had been generated on a single sequencing platform. Among roughly 370 genotyped donors of the cohort, an average of 235,054 unique TCR beta nucleotide sequences were sequenced per donor, roughly 18% of them non-productive. In a later analysis, previously published TCR beta repertoires from 670 or so donors were re-analyzed and high-resolution HLA genotyping was added so that TCR occurrence patterns could be studied. Of the 350 to 450 genotyped donors, roughly 85% fell in the genetic ancestry cluster associated with self-reported Caucasian donors. Roughly 5 DR-DQ haplotypes were treated as single units for association and clustering because of strong linkage in the cohort. Typing coverage varied by locus: roughly 620-640 donors for A, B, C, DRB1 and DQB1; more than 500 for DQA1; more than 600 for DPA1; around 490 for DPB1. The investigation overall reported the following: At a false discovery rate of 0.05, a later analysis linked around 17,000 TCR beta sequences to specific HLA alleles. A group of highly shared sequence variants was considered likely to be a technical artifact of the sequencing pipeline. According to a later analysis, most CMV-associated TCR beta chains appeared to be HLA-restricted, and the HLA associations seemed to be driven largely by CMV exposure. The study listed 150 to 200 TCR beta chains as associated with cytomegalovirus. Most TCR sequences were seen in very few donors, while some public TCRs were found in many individuals. A further reported finding was that TCR beta sequences accurately predicted the HLA-A and HLA-B alleles for most subjects in the first cohort. About 17 rarely observed V segments, including chromosome 9 orphons, were excluded from the earlier analysis of about 600 of the donors because counts were too low. HLA typing was unavailable for some donors at each locus, so association tests used only the typed subset. In a later analysis, the rate of TCR association differed among HLA loci, with DRB1 alleles having the most associated TCRs and HLA-C alleles having the fewest. Immune exposure information for the cohort was limited to CMV serostatus. In a later analysis, HLA-associated TCR beta chains were found to be more clonally expanded and to have lower generation probabilities than equally common non-associated chains. Broadly in line with IMGT annotations, most TCR beta V segments showed up in productive rearrangements about 90% or about 30% of the time in an earlier analysis of around 600 of the donors. It was suggested by the authors that the approach could potentially be generalized to other disease states and immunological phenotypes. According to a later genetic analysis, donors in an Asian-associated ancestry cluster had fewer N-insertions in productive TCRs than the roughly 670-donor mean. Cytomegalovirus status was reported to be diagnosed by the classifier with high specificity and sensitivity in both the original and validation cohorts. V-gene and J-gene trimming of TCR beta chains was associated with a missense DCLRE1C variant in a later genetic analysis, and the association was replicated in an independent cohort. In this cohort, only TCR beta chains were sequenced, and detectable features were limited by the absence of alpha or paired-chain data. In a later analysis, several top co-occurrence clusters were reported to appear linked to parvovirus B19, influenza, CMV and Epstein-Barr virus. When HLA alleles, especially DR and DQ, strongly co-occurred, attributing TCR associations to individual alleles was difficult. A few of the identified cytomegalovirus-associated TCR beta chains were confirmed in vitro to be specific for cytomegalovirus antigens. Some IMGT-functional V segments, including TRBV6-2 and TRBV6-3, could not be distinguished by the 87-base-pair reads and were therefore excluded. Linkage disequilibrium might explain the correlated functional status among segregating V segments, but an unknown experimental factor could not be excluded. Sequencing depth was assumed to be roughly uniform across donors in the presence/absence analyses, though that assumption may not hold.

Library method: the immunoSEQ multiplex PCR assay. The multiplex PCR relied on a mix of 60 forward primers for TCR Vbeta segments and 13 reverse primers for TCR Jbeta segments. The CDR3 region of rearranged TCR beta genes was amplified from genomic DNA by a multiplex PCR assay. Amplified TCR beta libraries were sequenced as 87-base-pair reads on the Illumina HiSeq System. Per the source publication's procedure: In a later analysis, 77 million or so unique TCR beta chains were counted across the 500 to 850 repertoires, and about 9.9 million of these chains were shared by at least two donors. A nearest-neighbor algorithm error-corrected the raw reads and collapsed the reads into unique sequences, merging closely related sequences to remove PCR and sequencing errors. To assign V, D and J gene segments, CDR3 sequences were aligned to IMGT reference sequences. For a sequence to be retained, a match of at least six nucleotides was required to both a V gene segment and a J gene segment. Rearrangements were called productive when the CDR3 lacked stop codons and stayed in frame with V and J; all others were non-productive. CDR3 was defined according to IMGT convention as the region running from the second conserved V-encoded cysteine to the conserved J-encoded phenylalanine. In an earlier analysis of more than 550 of the donors, sequences lacking an unambiguous match to a single V gene segment were excluded. In an earlier analysis of 500 to 750 of the donors, V segments were called functional above 56.7% productive rearrangements and were called segregating when the between-donor standard deviation exceeded 5%. A statistical classification framework was developed to diagnose cytomegalovirus status using the catalog of TCR beta chain sequences. In a later analysis, TCR nucleotide sequences were compared against IMGT/GENE-DB human TR gene sequences so that V and J genes could be assigned. Using the TCRdist pipeline, a later analysis assigned CDR3 sequences along with most-parsimonious VDJ recombination scenarios. In a later analysis, each TCR beta chain was defined by its CDR3 amino acid sequence together with its V-gene family, and reads without a unique V-gene family were excluded. A later analysis removed 450 to 600 highly shared, low-generation-probability nucleotide sequences to deal with suspected cross-contamination and a sequencing artifact. For each public chain, a later analysis derived a clonal expansion index from normalized ranks of inferred template counts within each repertoire. In a later analysis, generation probabilities were computed with a VDJ recombination model fitted to out-of-frame rearrangements, and the resulting probabilities were checked against IGoR. In a later analysis, hypergeometric tests were used to score TCR-TCR, TCR-HLA and TCR-CMV co-occurrence, with a repertoire-size bias correction applied to TCR pairs. To estimate false discovery rates, a later analysis permuted the HLA or CMV assignments 20 times. In a later analysis, co-occurring TCRs were grouped using DBSCAN, with TCRdist sequence similarity added in when clustering inside HLA-allele-positive subsets. For co-occurrence clustering, repertoires with fewer than 30,000 or more than 120,000 public chains were excluded, along with roughly 5 repertoires with anomalous nucleotide sharing. TCRdb provides this immuneACCESS table in a form limited to in-frame rearrangements. Some clones are lacking; in checked studies, under half of them reflect an unresolved V gene, and why the rest are absent is not known. For V, J and clone size, that table is used; D and trimming come from the DNA. The sample table holds over 100,000 clones, of which about 60% were seen once. The biggest ten clones account for 2% to 2.5% of the sample.

The cohort was made up of under 800 healthy bone marrow donors. Cohort members were all nominally healthy when sampled, although unrecorded immune exposures were likely present. The donor was CMV seronegative and belonged to the group of 350 or so seronegative cohort members. A peripheral blood sample was collected from each donor, and TCR beta sequencing was performed on peripheral blood mononuclear cells. The Qiagen DNeasy Blood Extraction Kit was used to extract genomic DNA from the blood cell samples. CDR1 and CDR2, looked up from the germline V gene, are MNHNS and SASEGT. The CDR3 runs 14 residues from the cysteine to the phenylalanine. Just CDR3 DNA is preserved here, 42 bases in frame from base 1. Trimming costs V 6 bases and J 3 bases, and their ends lie 15 bases apart. This clone was seen once. There is no known antigen for this receptor. No base quality values were provided; no much bigger clone lies one nucleotide off.

Here the chain combines TRBV6-1 and TRBJ2-7; the D gene is perhaps TRBD1, from 6 matching bases. The clonotype was recovered from a woman aged 25 to 39 in good health and CMV-seronegative. Sequences were obtained from PBMCs. The CDR3 protein sequence reads: CASSLGHFYYEQYF. The DNA sequence reads TGTGCCAGCAGCCTGGGACACTTCTACTACGAGCAGTACTTC.